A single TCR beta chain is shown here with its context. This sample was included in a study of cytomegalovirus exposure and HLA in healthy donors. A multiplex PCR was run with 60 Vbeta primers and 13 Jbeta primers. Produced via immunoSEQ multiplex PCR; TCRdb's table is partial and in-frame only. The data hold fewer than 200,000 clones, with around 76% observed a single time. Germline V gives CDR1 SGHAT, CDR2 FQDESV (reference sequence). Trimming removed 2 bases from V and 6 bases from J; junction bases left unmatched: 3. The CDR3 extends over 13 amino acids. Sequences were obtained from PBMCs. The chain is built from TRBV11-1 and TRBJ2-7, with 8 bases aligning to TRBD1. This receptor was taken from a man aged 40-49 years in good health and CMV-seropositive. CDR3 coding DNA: TGTGCCAGCAGCTTATCTCAGGGGGCCGAGCAGTACTTC. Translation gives CASSLSQGAEQYF.